The entry below describes one TCR beta chain. Clones were read by immunoSEQ multiplex PCR, and TCRdb kept only the in-frame ones, dropping some. The table shows 20,000 to 25,000 clones, with roughly 89% occurring only once. The CDR3 is 14 amino acids. CDR1 is KGHSH and CDR2 is LQKENI in the germline V gene. V lost 4 bases and J lost 4; bases outside the gene matches: 2. This sample stems from a study of PD-L1 blockade in urothelial cancer. Sample: PBMCs, taken around atezolizumab (anti-PD-L1) treatment. V usage is TRBV18 and J usage is TRBJ1-5, with 9 bases fitting TRBD1. The source is a woman aged 60-75 years with urothelial cancer. Here the CDR3 reads CASSLGTGNQPQHF. The CDR3 DNA sequence: TGTGCCAGCTCACTAGGGACAGGGAATCAGCCCCAGCATTTT.